This T cell receptor beta chain was recovered during a study of blood T cells in healthy people across ages. Primed by a sample-barcoded 5' primer and a J-beta primer mix, a second PCR proceeded for 7 to 11 cycles. TCRdb passed the 5' RACE reads through MiXCR, listing each CDR3 protein once. The repertoire consists of approximately 400,000 distinct CDR3 sequences, with 45% to 65% occurring once and the leading ten covering under 65%. The CDR3 spans 15 residues. The receptor's source is a man aged 60 to 75 in good health. The sample consisted of blood. The chain carries TRBV21-1 and TRBJ1-2. TRBV21-1 is recorded as a pseudogene. CDR3 DNA: TGTGCCAGCAGCAAAGCTTGTGCGGCAGACCGCGGCTACACCTTC. Amino acid sequence: CASSKACAADRGYTF.